The present T cell receptor (beta chain) was sequenced within a study of OX40 agonist ivuxolimab in advanced cancers. The study, taken as a whole, reports: At 0.1 to 3.0 mg/kg and by week 6, clonal expansion occurred in CD4+ and CD8+ blood T cells.

The V segment lost 7 bases and the J segment 0 bases; nucleotides outside the gene matches: 4. CDR3 length: 15 amino acids. Germline V gives CDR1 LNHDA, CDR2 SQIVND (reference sequence). The repertoire was sequenced with immunoSEQ multiplex PCR; TCRdb's copy has only in-frame clones and lacks some. The table lists under 85,000 clones, around 84% of them singletons, with 2% to 2.5% in the top ten. As to this clone: What it recognizes is unknown.

This receptor was identified in an adult with an advanced solid tumor such as melanoma, head and neck, liver or kidney cancer. J is TRBJ2-1 and V is TRBV19; TRBD1 matches 9 bases. The sample consisted of CD4+ or CD8+ T cells sorted from blood, taken in a trial of the OX40 agonist ivuxolimab. The CDR3 DNA is TGTGCCAGTACCGAGGACAGGGGCTCCTACAATGAGCAGTTCTTC. Translating it yields CASTEDRGSYNEQFF.